This T cell receptor (beta chain) stems from a study of blood T cell repertoires in COVID-19. Whole-study context: Both acute and convalescent COVID-19 samples were obtained from the United States, Italy and Spain.

Germline CDR1 is LNHDA and CDR2 is SQIVND (reference sequence). The V segment lost 0 bases and the J segment 0 bases; nucleotides outside the gene matches: 8. The CDR3 covers 18 residues. The table came from immunoSEQ multiplex PCR; TCRdb's copy has only in-frame clones and leaves some out. The sample yields 150,000 to 200,000 clones, around 86% seen once. This receptor was obtained from a woman aged 40 to 50 in a cohort exposed to, infected with or recovered from COVID-19 (not recorded which). The sequenced sample consisted of PBMCs or T cells enriched from blood (not recorded which). The rearrangement links TRBV19 to TRBJ2-3, with 8 nucleotides matching TRBD2. CDR3 bases: TGTGCCAGTAGTATAGATCACGGGACTAGTACTAGCACAGATACGCAGTATTTT. As protein: CASSIDHGTSTSTDTQYF.